These 31 T cell receptor beta chains originate from one sample sequenced in a study of Graves' ophthalmopathy and Graves' hyperthyroidism. RNA served as the template for amplifying TCR beta CDR3 regions. HTBI primers were employed in first-round RT-PCR, then a second-round multiplex PCR followed. One entry per CDR3 protein results from TCRdb running MiXCR on the multiplex PCR reads. The data hold roughly 500,000 distinct CDR3 sequences, with roughly an eighth observed a single time. What was sequenced was blood. The receptor set was obtained from a woman aged 30 to 39 with Graves' ophthalmopathy.

The chain combines TRBV27 with TRBJ2-2; 7 bases line up with TRBD2. J was trimmed by 4 bases and V by 5 bases; bases with no gene match: 10. CDR3 length equals 16 residues. Germline V gives CDR1 MNHEY, CDR2 SMNVEV (reference sequence). CDR3: CASSPPSGWGTGELFF. The CDR3 DNA reads as TGTGCCAGCAGTCCTCCTAGCGGTTGGGGCACCGGGGAGCTGTTTTTT.

This clonotype appeared many times. The chain couples TRBV27 to TRBJ2-7; D is ambiguous. The germline V and J ends were trimmed by 4 bases and 6 bases, with 7 bases remaining between them. CDR1 and CDR2 from the germline V gene are MNHEY and SMNVEV (reference sequence). There are 11 residues in the CDR3. The CDR3 region is CASSSPSEQYF. The CDR3 DNA follows: TGTGCCAGCAGTTCCCCTTCCGAGCAGTACTTC.

Many counts were recorded for this clonotype. J is TRBJ1-1 and V is TRBV20-1; 8 nucleotides align to TRBD1. V lost 3 bases to trimming and J lost 3 bases; unmatched junction nucleotides: 9. This CDR3 region has 15 residues. CDR1 DFQATT and CDR2 SNEGSKA come from the germline V gene (reference sequence). The CDR3 nucleotides read TGCAGTGCTAGGGAATCCGGGACAGGAGACACTGAAGCTTTCTTT. This sequence encodes CSARESGTGDTEAFF.

This clonotype was counted at least ten times. This rearrangement joins TRBV4-1 to TRBJ2-7; 8 nucleotides agree with TRBD1. This CDR3 has 15 amino acids. CDR1 and CDR2 from the germline V gene are MGHRA and YSYEKL. After removal of 3 bases from V and 0 bases from J, the junction contained 4 bases not matched to a gene. In nucleotides, the CDR3 is TGCGCCAGCAGCCAGGGACAGGCTTCCTCCTACGAGCAGTACTTC. Translated, it gives CASSQGQASSYEQYF.

V gene TRBV27 combines with J gene TRBJ1-2, with D uncertain. CDR1 and CDR2 (germline): MNHEY, SMNVEV (reference sequence). Between the trimmed V and J ends, which lost 10 bases and 4 bases, there was a span of 13 bases. The CDR3 is 12 amino acids. The DNA for the CDR3 is TGTGCCACCGGGCAGAGAAGCTATGGCTACACCTTC. It translates to CATGQRSYGYTF.

This clonotype was picked up many times. This chain uses TRBV2 with TRBJ2-5, with TRBD2 matching over 8 bases. Germline CDR1 and CDR2: SNHLY and FYNNEI. This CDR3 spans 16 amino acids. V was clipped by 2 bases and J by 1 base; unmatched bases: 6. The CDR3 reads CASSESRLATQETQYF. CDR3 sequence (DNA): TGTGCCAGCAGTGAAAGCCGACTAGCGACCCAAGAGACCCAGTACTTC.

The V and J genes are TRBV18 and TRBJ1-5; maybe TRBD1 (5 bases). The length of the CDR3 is 13 residues. With 5 bases removed from V and 7 bases from J, the gap between germline ends came to 12 bases. CDR1 and CDR2 (germline): KGHSH, LQKENI. CDR3 residues: CASSGSDTQPQHF. Written as DNA, the CDR3 is TGTGCCAGCTCAGGCTCGGACACACAGCCCCAGCATTTT.

This clonotype was recorded many times. This chain uses TRBV29-1 with TRBJ2-5, with 9 bases matching TRBD2. Germline V gene data show CDR1 as SQVTM and CDR2 as ANQGSEA. V lost 6 bases to trimming and J lost 5 bases; unmatched junction nucleotides: 10. The CDR3 has 14 residues. The CDR3 here is CSVRGRLAAETQYF. The CDR3 nucleotides read TGCAGCGTCCGAGGGCGACTAGCGGCTGAGACCCAGTACTTC.

In this sample, this clonotype turned up many times. The chain links TRBV25-1 to TRBJ1-5; D unresolved. CDR1 MGHDK and CDR2 SYGVNS come from the germline V gene. The CDR3 totals 14 residues. The ends were cut back, 6 bases at V and 2 bases at J, with 11 bases in the middle. In DNA, the CDR3 is TGTGCCAGCAGGGACGGGGAAGGCAATCAGCCCCAGCATTTT. Translated, it gives CASRDGEGNQPQHF.

This clonotype came up many times. The gene calls are TRBV6-5 and TRBJ2-7; D is unclear. V lost 1 base, J lost 4 bases, and 5 bases lay in between. CDR1 and CDR2 (germline): MNHEY, SVGAGI. This CDR3 contains 12 residues. CDR3 nucleotides: TGTGCCAGCAGTTACTTGACGTACGAGCAGTACTTC. Encoded protein: CASSYLTYEQYF.

Ten or more counts support this clonotype. J is TRBJ1-1 and V is TRBV15, with no clear D. V was shortened by 0 bases and J by 6 bases, with 20 bases between the two germline ends. The CDR3 consists of 17 residues. In germline, CDR1 is LNHNV, CDR2 YYDKDF (reference sequence). The chain's CDR3 is CATSRDNVVFTESEAFF. The CDR3 bases are TGTGCCACCAGCAGAGATAACGTTGTGTTCACAGAGTCTGAAGCTTTCTTT.

The chain uses TRBV5-1 and TRBJ1-1; maybe TRBD1 (5 bases). V shed 1 base and J shed 7 bases, with 23 bases lying between them. The CDR3 spans 17 residues. Per germline, CDR1 SGHRS and CDR2 YFSETQ. The CDR3 sequence: CASSLPHTGTLEFEAFF. The CDR3 coding sequence is TGCGCCAGCAGCTTGCCCCATACCGGGACCCTCGAATTTGAAGCTTTCTTT.

The genes are TRBV11-2 and TRBJ1-1, with 8 bases fitting TRBD1. Germline assignment: CDR1 SGHAT and CDR2 FQNNGV. The CDR3 is 14 amino acids. The J segment lost 3 bases and the V segment lost 5 bases, leaving 5 bases of the junction unmatched. The CDR3 region is CASSKGQAHTEAFF. The CDR3 nucleotides read TGTGCCAGCAGCAAGGGACAGGCTCACACTGAAGCTTTCTTT.

This clonotype was seen a handful of times. The CDR3 protein is CASSIQGARSEAFF. The DNA for the CDR3 is TGTGCCAGTAGTATTCAGGGGGCGAGGTCTGAAGCTTTCTTT. The rearrangement joins TRBV19 to TRBJ1-1, with 8 bases that match TRBD1. The trim removed 3 bases at V and 6 bases at J, leaving 6 bases unmatched. Per germline, CDR1 LNHDA and CDR2 SQIVND (reference sequence). CDR3 size: 14 residues. Full variable domain (remainder filled in from reference TRBV19 and TRBJ1-1): DGGITQSPKYLFRKEGQNVTLSCEQNLNHDAMYWYRQDPGQGLRLIYYSQIVNDFQKGDIAEGYSVSREKKESFPLTVTSAQKNPTAFYLCASSIQGARSEAFFGQGTRLTVV.

On this clonotype: A junction boundary mismatches the germline segment, possibly from a read error. The rearrangement uses TRBV2 and TRBJ1-5; 9 nucleotides align to TRBD1. The CDR3 totals 15 residues. CDR1 is SNHLY, CDR2 FYNNEI, per germline. The CDR3 coding sequence is TGCGCCAGCAGCCGTAGACAGGGGGGCAATCAGCCCCAGCATTTT. Translated, it gives CASSRRQGGNQPQHF. Full variable domain (missing parts from reference TRBV2 and TRBJ1-5): EPEVTQTPSHQVTQMGQEVILRCVPISNHLYFYWYRQILGQKVEFLVSFYNNEISEKSEIFDDQFSVERPDGSNFTLKIRSTKLEDSAMYFCASSRRQGGNQPQHFGDGTRLSIL.

This clonotype was counted at least ten times. The V gene is TRBV28, the J gene TRBJ2-5; D remains unclear. This CDR3 region has 15 residues. Trimming removed 3 bases at V and 2 bases at J, with 13 bases between. CDR1 and CDR2 from the germline V gene are MDHEN and SYDVKM. CDR3 sequence (DNA): TGTGCCAGCAGTTTCAGACTGACGCTACAAGAGACCCAGTACTTC. Protein: CASSFRLTLQETQYF. The full variable domain, in which reference TRBV28 and TRBJ2-5 provide the parts outside the CDR3, is DVKVTQSSRYLVKRTGEKVFLECVQDMDHENMFWYRQDPGLGLRLIYFSYDVKMKEKGDIPEGYSVSREKKERFSLILESASTNQTSMYLCASSFRLTLQETQYFGPGTRLLVL.

This clonotype has a count of ten or more. V usage is TRBV6-5 and J usage is TRBJ1-2; the match to TRBD1 covers 9 bases. The CDR3 loop spans 14 amino acids. Germline V CDR1 and CDR2: MNHEY, SVGAGI. Trimming cost V 2 bases and J 8 bases; bases outside gene matches: 6. The CDR3 nucleotides read TGTGCCAGCAGTTACCGGACAGGGGTCCGGGGCTACACCTTC. This gives the protein CASSYRTGVRGYTF.

In its sample, this clonotype ranks as medium-sized. CDR3 protein: CASSAGETQYF. The CDR3 DNA follows: TGTGCCAGCAGCGCCGGGGAGACCCAGTACTTC. The chain combines TRBV7-6 with TRBJ2-5; no firm D call. Germline CDR1 is SGHVS and CDR2 is FNYEAQ. This CDR3 comprises 11 residues. V was cut by 5 bases and J by 5 bases, with 6 bases left in between.

Many counts were recorded for this clonotype. The chain employs TRBV12-5 and TRBJ1-1; tentative D call: TRBD1 (5 bases). CDR1 and CDR2 (germline): LGHNT, FRNRAP. V lost 2 bases, J lost 5 bases, and 15 bases lay in between. This CDR3 spans 15 amino acids. DNA for the CDR3: TGTGCTAGTGGTTTGCCCCGTGGGGGAAATACTGAAGCTTTCTTT. Translating gives CASGLPRGGNTEAFF.

This clonotype has more than one count but fewer than ten. The chain is built from TRBV12-5 and TRBJ2-2; the match to TRBD2 covers 10 bases. Germline assignment: CDR1 LGHNT and CDR2 FRNRAP. The CDR3 runs 15 residues. Trimming cost V 6 bases and J 5 bases; bases outside gene matches: 6. DNA of the CDR3: TGTGCTAGTGGCCTAGGGACTAGCGCGACCGGGGAGCTGTTTTTT. This translates into CASGLGTSATGELFF.

In this sample, this clonotype turned up many times. The rearrangement joins TRBV27 to TRBJ2-1; D remains unclear. V lost 6 bases, J lost 0 bases, and 6 bases lay in between. The CDR3 is 13 amino acids. The V gene's germline CDR1 is MNHEY and CDR2 SMNVEV (reference sequence). CDR3 coding DNA: TGTGCCAGCAGCGGTGGCTCCTACAATGAGCAGTTCTTC. Amino acid sequence: CASSGGSYNEQFF.

The V call is TRBV7-2, the J call TRBJ1-2; the D gene is possibly TRBD1 (6 bases). From germline, CDR1 is SGHTA and CDR2 FQGNSA. The V end lost 0 bases, the J end lost 0 bases, and 8 bases lay between the germline ends. The CDR3 covers 15 residues. CDR3 region: CASSLAQGPNYGYTF. CDR3 DNA sequence: TGTGCCAGCAGCTTAGCGCAGGGGCCTAACTATGGCTACACCTTC. The variable domain in full, completed from reference TRBV7-2 and TRBJ1-2, reads GAGVSQSPSNKVTEKGKDVELRCDPISGHTALYWYRQSLGQGLEFLIYFQGNSAPDKSGLPSDRFSAERTGGSVSTLTIQRTQQEDSAVYLCASSLAQGPNYGYTFGSGTRLTVV.

The chain links TRBV5-1 to TRBJ2-7, with 7 positions matching TRBD2. CDR3 size: 12 residues. V lost 6 bases and J lost 1; bases outside the gene matches: 1. CDR1 and CDR2 from the germline V gene are SGHRS and YFSETQ. This chain's CDR3 is CASNGGSYEQYF. The CDR3 DNA is TGCGCCAGCAACGGGGGGTCCTACGAGCAGTACTTC.

This clonotype was seen at least ten times. DNA of the CDR3: TGTGCCAGCAGCACGAGCCTTCTAGAGACCCAGTACTTC. It encodes CASSTSLLETQYF. V is TRBV13 and J is TRBJ2-5; D unresolved. The germline gives CDR1 PRHDT, CDR2 FYEKMQ (reference sequence). There are 13 residues in the CDR3. Deletions cut 5 bases from V and 4 bases from J, with 11 bases between.

V and J are TRBV9 and TRBJ1-1; 11 nucleotides match TRBD1. Germline loops: CDR1 SGDLS, CDR2 YYNGEE. The CDR3 consists of 18 residues. V gave up 4 bases and J gave up 4 bases; unmatched junction bases: 15. This CDR3 is CASSSQTSGTGGSTEAFF. Written as DNA, the CDR3 is TGTGCCAGCAGCTCGCAAACCTCCGGGACAGGGGGGTCCACTGAAGCTTTCTTT.

The chain employs TRBV6-5 and TRBJ2-7; D is unresolved. This CDR3 is built from 11 residues. Germline CDR1 MNHEY, CDR2 SVGAGI. V lost 2 bases to trimming and J lost 9 bases, with 8 bases between them. CDR3 residues: CASSYGPRQYF. CDR3 coding DNA: TGTGCCAGCAGTTACGGCCCCAGGCAGTACTTC.

This clonotype was seen many times. The chain couples TRBV19 to TRBJ2-5; no clear D gene. The length of the CDR3 is 15 residues. Trimming pared 3 bases from V and 0 bases from J, leaving 11 bases between. CDR1 is LNHDA and CDR2 is SQIVND in the germline V gene (reference sequence). In DNA, the CDR3 is TGTGCCAGTAGTATGTGGCAGGCACACCAAGAGACCCAGTACTTC. It encodes CASSMWQAHQETQYF.

There are many counts of this clonotype. V usage is TRBV28 and J usage is TRBJ1-1, with TRBD1 identical over 7 bases. CDR3 length equals 15 residues. The germline gives CDR1 MDHEN, CDR2 SYDVKM. V gave up 2 bases and J gave up 7 bases; unmatched junction bases: 10. The CDR3 DNA sequence: TGTGCCAGCAGTTTAGGGGGACAGAGACGGAGTGAAGCTTTCTTT. It yields the protein CASSLGGQRRSEAFF.

At least ten counts were recorded for this clonotype. The chain uses TRBV20-1 and TRBJ1-1, with D tentatively TRBD1 (5 bases). CDR1 is DFQATT, CDR2 SNEGSKA, per germline (reference sequence). With 5 bases removed from V and 0 bases from J, the gap between germline ends came to 13 bases. The CDR3 consists of 14 residues. CDR3 amino acids: CSARGSAMNTEAFF. CDR3 bases: TGCAGTGCTCGGGGGAGTGCCATGAACACTGAAGCTTTCTTT.

The table lists this clonotype with many counts. CDR3 residues: CASSTRQDVYEQYF. The CDR3 region has the DNA TGTGCCAGTAGTACCCGACAGGACGTCTACGAGCAGTACTTC. The chain joins TRBV19 to TRBJ2-7; tentatively, D is TRBD1 (6 bases). The CDR3 consists of 14 residues. V lost 4 bases to trimming and J lost 3 bases, with 13 bases between them. The V gene's germline CDR1 is LNHDA and CDR2 SQIVND (reference sequence).

This clonotype was counted many times. This chain uses TRBV7-2 with TRBJ1-3; D unresolved. There are 14 residues in the CDR3. Germline CDR1 and CDR2: SGHTA and FQGNSA. Trimming removed 9 bases at V and 3 bases at J, with 15 bases between. The CDR3 is CASPTPGIGNTIYF. CDR3 sequence (DNA): TGTGCCAGTCCCACTCCTGGGATTGGAAACACCATATATTTT. Drawing the rest from reference TRBV7-2 and TRBJ1-3, the complete variable domain is GAGVSQSPSNKVTEKGKDVELRCDPISGHTALYWYRQSLGQGLEFLIYFQGNSAPDKSGLPSDRFSAERTGGSVSTLTIQRTQQEDSAVYLCASPTPGIGNTIYFGEGSWLTVV.